The clone carrying this TCR beta chain was seen many times. What it binds is not known. The entry originates in a study of early T cells in non-severe SARS-CoV-2 infection. Individual cDNA molecules received unique molecular identifiers during library preparation. TCRdb itself ran the 5' RACE reads through MiXCR, one entry per CDR3 protein. The sample yields approximately 30,000 distinct CDR3 sequences, around 7% seen once. Trimming left V 5 bases short and J 5 bases short, with 14 bases between. The CDR3 covers 14 residues. Germline-derived CDR1 and CDR2 are SGHVS and FQNEAQ. Overall study findings and caveats: Sequences matched to VDJdb favored anti-spike CD8 responses, while private and CD4 specificities were missed.

The specimen was whole blood. The chain has TRBV7-8 and TRBJ2-3, with TRBD2 as a possible D gene (6 bases). The clonotype comes from an adult who was a healthcare worker with PCR-confirmed SARS-CoV-2 infection or an uninfected control (not recorded which). The CDR3 protein is CASSKDYLGDTQYF. The CDR3 DNA reads as TGTGCCAGCAGCAAGGACTACCTTGGAGATACGCAGTATTTT.